Many counts were recorded for the clone carrying this T cell receptor (beta chain). The sample comes from a study of T-cell reconstitution after alpha-beta-depleted transplantation in children. As it was prepared, the TCRbeta library received unique molecular identifiers. TCRdb analysed the PCR reads with MiXCR anew, one entry per CDR3 protein. This sample yields 200,000 to 250,000 distinct CDR3 sequences, of which more than 10% are seen a single time; about 2.4% belongs to the top ten. The CDR3 consists of 15 residues. The germline V gene has CDR1 DFQATT and CDR2 SNEGSKA (reference sequence). V was pared by 3 bases and J by 2 bases, with 16 bases between.

The starting material was PBMCs from the stem cell graft donor, obtained from the stem cell graft. V and J are TRBV20-1 and TRBJ2-5; TRBD2 is a possible D gene (7 bases). This receptor was identified in a human donor who donated a stem cell graft to a child with acute lymphoblastic leukemia. The CDR3 bases are TGCAGTGCTAGGCATTCGGGGGGCCCTCAAGAGACCCAGTACTTC. Translated, it gives CSARHSGGPQETQYF.